What follows are 24 T cell receptor beta chains derived from one specimen sequenced in a study of T-cell memory formation after mild COVID-19. TCRdb redid the calling of the 5' RACE reads with MiXCR, one entry per CDR3 protein. This table has around 80,000 distinct CDR3 sequences, roughly 12% appearing once. The sample comprised PBMCs or a T cell subset sorted from them (not recorded which). These receptors originate from a man younger than 35 who had mild COVID-19 (a few samples of this study predate the infection). Cell type and time point are not known.

V usage is TRBV3-1 and J usage is TRBJ1-2, with D maybe TRBD1 (6 bases). Germline V gene sequence: CDR1 LGHDT, CDR2 YNNKEL (reference sequence). The CDR3 totals 13 residues. V gave up 5 bases and J gave up 6 bases, with 13 bases separating them. Written as DNA, the CDR3 is TGTGCCAGCAGCGGCAGGACAGTGGATGGCTACACCTTC. Translated: CASSGRTVDGYTF. Full variable domain (remainder filled in from reference TRBV3-1 and TRBJ1-2): DTAVSQTPKYLVTQMGNDKSIKCEQNLGHDTMYWYKQDSKKFLKIMFSYNNKELIINETVPNRFSPKSPDKAHLNLHINSLELGDSAVYFCASSGRTVDGYTFGSGTRLTVV.

This rearrangement joins TRBV27 to TRBJ2-2; 13 bases are a match to TRBD2. The CDR3 loop spans 16 amino acids. The junction had 8 bases not matched to a gene; V was cut back by 6 bases and J by 7 bases. Germline V CDR1 and CDR2: MNHEY, SMNVEV (reference sequence). The CDR3 DNA is TGTGCCAGCAGCCTGACTAGCGGGGGGCTGGGCGGGGAGCTGTTTTTT. It is translated as CASSLTSGGLGGELFF.

The rearrangement joins TRBV11-2 to TRBJ1-1, with TRBD1 as a possible D gene (5 bases). Trimming took 4 bases from V and 5 from J, leaving 17 bases between them. In germline, CDR1 is SGHAT, CDR2 FQNNGV. There are 15 residues in the CDR3. CDR3 protein: CASSSAPEGLTEAFF. As DNA, the CDR3 is TGTGCCAGCAGCTCAGCGCCTGAGGGACTAACTGAAGCTTTCTTT.

The genes are TRBV7-9 and TRBJ2-2; no firm D call. The CDR3 consists of 14 residues. The germline V gene has CDR1 SEHNR and CDR2 FQNEAQ (reference sequence). V was pared by 1 base and J by 6 bases, with 9 bases between. The CDR3 loop reads CASSLGVAPGELFF. The CDR3 region has the DNA TGTGCCAGCAGCTTAGGGGTCGCCCCCGGGGAGCTGTTTTTT.

The chain uses TRBV5-1 and TRBJ1-2; 9 bases agree with TRBD1. The CDR3 runs 13 residues. Trimming took 4 bases from V and 6 from J; bases not matched to a gene: 4. Germline assignment: CDR1 SGHRS and CDR2 YFSETQ. The CDR3 protein is CASSQQGADGYTF. In nucleotides, the CDR3 is TGCGCCAGCAGCCAACAGGGGGCGGATGGCTACACCTTC.

This clonotype was observed a handful of times. V is TRBV4-2 and J is TRBJ1-2; D might be TRBD1 (5 bases). Germline V gene lookup returns CDR1 LGHNA and CDR2 YNFKEQ. Between the trimmed V and J ends, which lost 1 base and 0 bases, there was a span of 21 bases. The CDR3 extends over 19 amino acids. CDR3: CASSQGPRVGDRANYGYTF. DNA of the CDR3: TGTGCCAGCAGCCAAGGCCCCAGGGTTGGGGACCGAGCTAACTATGGCTACACCTTC.

The gene calls are TRBV7-9 and TRBJ1-1; 11 bases line up with TRBD1. CDR1 and CDR2 (germline): SEHNR, FQNEAQ (reference sequence). With V trimmed by 5 bases and J by 6 bases, 8 bases remained unmatched. The CDR3 consists of 15 residues. This chain's CDR3 is CASSTSDRGHPEAFF. CDR3 nucleotides: TGTGCCAGCAGCACCTCGGACAGGGGGCATCCTGAAGCTTTCTTT.

Only a few counts were recorded for this clonotype. The V gene is TRBV9, the J gene TRBJ2-2; 8 bases line up with TRBD2. The ends lost 5 bases at V and 7 bases at J; junction bases unmatched: 4. Germline CDR1 and CDR2: SGDLS and YYNGEE. This CDR3 has 13 amino acids. The CDR3 nucleotides read TGTGCCAGCAGTCCGGGGGGGATCGGGGAGCTGTTTTTT. Its protein product is CASSPGGIGELFF.

This clonotype was recorded at least ten times. The rearrangement joins TRBV19 to TRBJ2-1, with D unclear. Per germline, CDR1 LNHDA and CDR2 SQIVND (reference sequence). V was pared by 5 bases and J by 6 bases, with 5 bases between. CDR3 length: 11 amino acids. CDR3 DNA: TGTGCCAGTAGTCTTCTCAATGAGCAGTTCTTC. Translation gives CASSLLNEQFF. Combining the CDR3 with reference TRBV19 and TRBJ2-1 gives the whole variable domain DGGITQSPKYLFRKEGQNVTLSCEQNLNHDAMYWYRQDPGQGLRLIYYSQIVNDFQKGDIAEGYSVSREKKESFPLTVTSAQKNPTAFYLCASSLLNEQFFGPGTRLTVL.

V gene TRBV5-5 combines with J gene TRBJ2-7; weak D call: TRBD1 (6 bases). Trimming cost V 4 bases and J 2 bases, with 16 bases left between them. This CDR3 is 15 amino acids long. Germline loops: CDR1 SGHKS, CDR2 YYEKEE (reference sequence). The CDR3 loop reads CASSLRQAQAYEQYF. As DNA, the CDR3 is TGTGCCAGCAGCCTAAGACAGGCTCAAGCCTACGAGCAGTACTTC.

Many counts were recorded for this clonotype. The chain joins TRBV24-1 to TRBJ1-3; no clear D. Germline V CDR1 and CDR2: KGHDR, SFDVKD. V lost 0 bases, J lost 0 bases, and 2 bases lay in between. The CDR3 extends over 14 amino acids. CDR3 coding DNA: TGTGCCACCAGTGATTTGCGCTCTGGAAACACCATATATTTT. Translated: CATSDLRSGNTIYF.

This clonotype was detected ten times or more. V and J are TRBV19 and TRBJ2-5; either TRBD1 or TRBD2 may fit D (5 bases each). Germline lookup yields CDR1 LNHDA and CDR2 SQIVND (reference sequence). Trimming took 1 base from V and 0 from J, leaving 9 bases between them. This CDR3 has 15 residues. The CDR3 nucleotides are TGTGCCAGTAGTATAGGGGACGGGTACCAAGAGACCCAGTACTTC. Translating it yields CASSIGDGYQETQYF. Using reference TRBV19 and TRBJ2-5 for the parts outside the CDR3, the full variable domain is DGGITQSPKYLFRKEGQNVTLSCEQNLNHDAMYWYRQDPGQGLRLIYYSQIVNDFQKGDIAEGYSVSREKKESFPLTVTSAQKNPTAFYLCASSIGDGYQETQYFGPGTRLLVL.

This clonotype was seen many times. The chain joins TRBV4-3 to TRBJ2-7; no clear D gene. V was clipped by 3 bases and J by 2 bases, with 11 bases between them. The CDR3 runs 14 residues. Looked up from germline, CDR1 is LGHNA and CDR2 is YSLEER. CDR3 sequence: CASSQDTATYEQYF. CDR3 DNA sequence: TGCGCCAGCAGCCAGGATACAGCGACCTACGAGCAGTACTTC.

The chain links TRBV29-1 to TRBJ2-2; tentatively, D is TRBD2 (5 bases). Germline V gives CDR1 SQVTM, CDR2 ANQGSEA. The CDR3 is 13 residues long. The V and J ends lost 5 bases and 0 bases respectively, with 7 bases between them. The CDR3 DNA is TGCAGCGTTATGGGAGCGAACACCGGGGAGCTGTTTTTT. Its translation: CSVMGANTGELFF.

This clonotype has just a few counts. This chain connects TRBV5-1 to TRBJ2-5; D gene unclear. The germline V gene has CDR1 SGHRS and CDR2 YFSETQ. This CDR3 contains 14 residues. V was cut by 4 bases and J by 0 bases, with 10 bases left in between. Written as DNA, the CDR3 is TGCGCCAGCAGCCTGTCGGGTTACCAAGAGACCCAGTACTTC. This gives the protein CASSLSGYQETQYF. Drawing the rest from reference TRBV5-1 and TRBJ2-5, the complete variable domain is KAGVTQTPRYLIKTRGQQVTLSCSPISGHRSVSWYQQTPGQGLQFLFEYFSETQRNKGNFPGRFSGRQFSNSRSEMNVSTLELGDSALYLCASSLSGYQETQYFGPGTRLLVL.

Only a few counts were recorded for this clonotype. CDR3 DNA sequence: TGTGCCAGCAGTCACCGGACGGCTACCTACGAGCAGTACGTC. Its protein is CASSHRTATYEQYV. The chain is built from TRBV6-1 and TRBJ2-7; D uncertain. V was clipped by 5 bases and J by 2 bases, with 13 bases between them. The CDR3 covers 14 residues. Per the germline V gene, CDR1 is MNHNS and CDR2 is SASEGT.

The chain joins TRBV15 to TRBJ2-7; TRBD1 matches at 8 bases. V gave up 6 bases and J gave up 0 bases; unmatched junction bases: 7. This CDR3 has 15 amino acids. Germline V lookup: CDR1 LNHNV, CDR2 YYDKDF (reference sequence). The CDR3 protein is CATRRQGQSSYEQYF. The CDR3 DNA reads TGTGCCACCAGACGACAGGGGCAAAGCTCCTACGAGCAGTACTTC.

There are many counts of this clonotype. The chain combines TRBV7-3 with TRBJ1-1, with D maybe TRBD1 (5 bases). Germline V CDR1 and CDR2: SGHTA, FQGTGA. V was shortened by 2 bases and J by 1 base, with 11 bases between the two germline ends. This CDR3 region has 15 residues. This CDR3 is CASSLSAGGNTEAFF. Here the CDR3 DNA reads TGTGCCAGCAGCTTATCGGCGGGGGGGAACACTGAAGCTTTCTTT. Complete variable domain (other parts from reference TRBV7-3 and TRBJ1-1): GAGVSQTPSNKVTEKGKYVELRCDPISGHTALYWYRQSLGQGPEFLIYFQGTGAADDSGLPNDRFFAVRPEGSVSTLKIQRTERGDSAVYLCASSLSAGGNTEAFFGQGTRLTVV.

This clonotype has just a few counts. This chain links TRBV7-8 with TRBJ1-1, with TRBD1 matching 7 bases. The CDR3 runs to 17 residues. After removal of 2 bases from V and 1 base from J, the junction contained 10 bases not matched to a gene. The germline CDR1 and CDR2 sequences are SGHVS and FQNEAQ. CDR3 amino acids: CASSLWGVGQPNTEAFF. For the CDR3, the DNA is TGTGCCAGCAGCTTATGGGGTGTGGGACAGCCGAACACTGAAGCTTTCTTT.

The V call is TRBV10-1, the J call TRBJ2-7, with 10 positions matching TRBD1. The CDR3 runs to 14 residues. Trimming cost V 6 bases and J 5 bases; bases outside gene matches: 7. In germline, CDR1 is WNHNN, CDR2 SYGVQD (reference sequence). In DNA, the CDR3 is TGCGCCAGCAGCCCGGGACAGGGGTGGGACGAGCAGTACTTC. This gives the protein CASSPGQGWDEQYF.

This clonotype was counted a few times. The chain joins TRBV28 to TRBJ2-7; perhaps D is TRBD1 or TRBD2 (5 bases each). With 7 bases removed from V and 6 bases from J, the gap between germline ends came to 13 bases. The CDR3 spans 12 residues. Per germline, CDR1 MDHEN and CDR2 SYDVKM. The CDR3 nucleotides read TGTGCCAGCACCGGGGCCCTAGGCGAGCAGTACTTC. Translating it yields CASTGALGEQYF.

This chain links TRBV4-3 with TRBJ1-5; D uncertain. This CDR3 is built from 18 residues. The V end was cut by 0 bases, the J end by 0 bases, with 15 bases between. Per the germline V gene, CDR1 is LGHNA and CDR2 is YSLEER. The CDR3 is CASSQDLSAGYSNQPQHF. CDR3 nucleotide sequence: TGCGCCAGCAGCCAAGATCTCTCCGCGGGATATAGCAATCAGCCCCAGCATTTT.

The V gene is TRBV5-1, the J gene TRBJ2-7, with D tentatively TRBD1 or TRBD2 (5 bases each). The germline CDR1 and CDR2 sequences are SGHRS and YFSETQ. V was clipped by 4 bases and J by 1 base, with 15 bases between them. The CDR3 is made up of 15 amino acids. CDR3 coding DNA: TGCGCCAGCAGCCAAAGCCTGGGACGGTCCTACGAGCAGTACTTC. Its protein product is CASSQSLGRSYEQYF.

This clonotype was seen ten or more times. V is TRBV7-8 and J is TRBJ1-5; D is possibly TRBD1 (6 bases). This CDR3 is built from 16 residues. Germline V CDR1 and CDR2: SGHVS, FQNEAQ. Trimming took off 4 bases at V and 0 bases at J, with 13 bases between the two ends. CDR3 protein: CASSSWTENSNQPQHF. The CDR3 region has the DNA TGTGCCAGCAGCTCATGGACAGAGAATAGCAATCAGCCCCAGCATTTT.